A single sample gave rise to the 27 T cell receptor beta chains below, sequenced in a study of blood T cell repertoires in COVID-19. The protocol was immunoSEQ multiplex PCR, while the TCRdb copy is restricted to in-frame clones and leaves out a portion. Of under 250,000 clones in the sample, about nine tenths are singletons; the top ten hold 1.5% to 2%. The material sequenced was PBMCs or T cells enriched from blood (not recorded which). The origin of the receptors is a man aged 40-49 years who had recovered from COVID-19.

The chain is built from TRBV6-5 and TRBJ1-1, with TRBD1 as a possible D gene (6 bases). Trimming took 2 bases from V and 5 from J, leaving 15 bases between them. This CDR3 is 15 amino acids long. Germline V gene lookup returns CDR1 MNHEY and CDR2 SVGAGI. The CDR3 here is CASSYLGGAGTEAFF. CDR3 DNA: TGTGCCAGCAGTTACCTCGGGGGGGCAGGAACTGAAGCTTTCTTT.

As DNA, the CDR3 is TGTGCCAGCTCCCGAGAGACAGGGGATAACTATGGCTACACCTTC. As protein: CASSRETGDNYGYTF. V gene TRBV18 combines with J gene TRBJ1-2, with 8 bases that match TRBD1. V trimming: 6 bases; J trimming: 1 base; junction bases outside the gene matches: 7. From germline, CDR1 is KGHSH and CDR2 LQKENI. The CDR3 sequence is 15 residues long.

The chain combines TRBV12-3 or TRBV12-4 with TRBJ1-6; D unclear. The CDR3 has 12 residues. V was shortened by 3 bases and J by 7 bases, with 4 bases between the two germline ends. DNA for the CDR3: TGTGCCAGCAGTTTCTCCAATTCACCCCTCCACTTT. It specifies CASSFSNSPLHF.

This clone was seen a few times. The rearrangement uses TRBV2 and TRBJ1-5, with D uncertain. V shed 9 bases and J shed 7 bases, with 16 bases lying between them. The CDR3 has 13 amino acids. Germline CDR1 is SNHLY and CDR2 is FYNNEI. The CDR3 sequence is CASNGSPSQPQHF. The CDR3 DNA reads TGTGCCAGTAACGGGAGCCCCAGCCAGCCCCAGCATTTT. Full variable domain (outside the CDR3, taken from reference TRBV2 and TRBJ1-5): EPEVTQTPSHQVTQMGQEVILRCVPISNHLYFYWYRQILGQKVEFLVSFYNNEISEKSEIFDDQFSVERPDGSNFTLKIRSTKLEDSAMYFCASNGSPSQPQHFGDGTRLSIL.

V gene TRBV7-2 combines with J gene TRBJ1-2; possibly TRBD1 for D (6 bases). The ends were cut back, 1 base at V and 4 bases at J, with 13 bases in the middle. The CDR3 is 15 residues long. The germline CDR1 and CDR2 sequences are SGHTA and FQGNSA. The CDR3 spells CASSLDGGASYGYTF. The CDR3 bases are TGTGCCAGCAGCTTAGATGGGGGCGCGAGCTATGGCTACACCTTC.

The gene calls are TRBV7-9 and TRBJ2-3; D unclear. Germline V gene lookup returns CDR1 SEHNR and CDR2 FQNEAQ (reference sequence). CDR3 size: 12 residues. Trimming pared 3 bases from V and 2 bases from J, leaving 3 bases between. CDR3 sequence reads: CASSFYTDTQYF. The CDR3 nucleotides are TGTGCCAGCAGCTTTTACACAGATACGCAGTATTTT.

The V gene is TRBV28, the J gene TRBJ1-5; TRBD1 is a possible D gene (6 bases). The CDR3 is 14 amino acids. Germline assignment: CDR1 MDHEN and CDR2 SYDVKM. V was cut by 2 bases and J by 8 bases, with 13 bases left in between. CDR3 coding DNA: TGTGCCAGCAGTTTAGGGGGCAGGGTGGAGCCCCAGCATTTT. It translates to CASSLGGRVEPQHF.

In this sample, this clone turned up once. V gene TRBV2 combines with J gene TRBJ2-2; D is unclear. This CDR3 contains 15 residues. Trimming shortened V by 1 base and J by 4 bases, and 10 bases separated the two germline ends. Germline CDR1 SNHLY, CDR2 FYNNEI. In nucleotides, the CDR3 is TGTGCCAGCAGTGAAGAGCAGGTTGGCACCGGGGAGCTGTTTTTT. It specifies CASSEEQVGTGELFF.

V is TRBV30 and J is TRBJ1-5, with a possible D match to TRBD1 (6 bases). This CDR3 has 13 residues. Germline V gene data show CDR1 as GTSNPN and CDR2 as SVGIG (reference sequence). Trimming removed 4 bases at V and 6 bases at J, with 13 bases between. The CDR3 protein is CAWTGTRGQPQHF. The CDR3 nucleotides are TGTGCCTGGACGGGGACAAGAGGTCAGCCCCAGCATTTT.

This chain links TRBV3-1 (or the pseudogene TRBV3-2) with TRBJ1-1; D gene uncertain. The CDR3 has 14 residues. The ends were cut back, 0 bases at V and 1 base at J, with 6 bases in the middle. Germline V gene sequence: CDR1 LGHDT, CDR2 YNNKEL (reference sequence). CDR3 loop: CASSQDAANTEAFF. In DNA form, the CDR3 reads TGTGCCAGCAGCCAAGATGCGGCGAACACTGAAGCTTTCTTT.

CDR3 DNA sequence: TGTGCCACCAGTGAGAGTATAGGCAGCGGCTATGGCTACACCTTC. Translation: CATSESIGSGYGYTF. The rearrangement links TRBV24-1 to TRBJ1-2; D is undetermined. Germline V CDR1 and CDR2: KGHDR, SFDVKD. The germline V and J ends were trimmed by 4 bases and 4 bases, with 15 bases remaining between them. The CDR3 is 15 amino acids.

The chain uses TRBV7-9 and TRBJ1-5; D is ambiguous. The ends were cut back, 5 bases at V and 9 bases at J, with 14 bases in the middle. Looked up from germline, CDR1 is SEHNR and CDR2 is FQNEAQ (reference sequence). This CDR3 is built from 13 residues. CDR3 loop: CASSPSAPGPQHF. The CDR3 coding sequence is TGTGCCAGCAGCCCCAGTGCCCCGGGGCCCCAGCATTTT.

This chain uses TRBV18 with TRBJ2-7; D call uncertain. Germline V gene lookup returns CDR1 KGHSH and CDR2 LQKENI. V dropped 0 bases and J dropped 0 bases, with 6 bases sitting between them. CDR3 length: 14 amino acids. The CDR3 nucleotides read TGTGCCAGCTCACCACCGTCTAGCTCCTACGAGCAGTACTTC. Translating gives CASSPPSSSYEQYF.

Comments on this clone: Other DNA sequences in this sample translate to the same CDR3. The rearrangement links TRBV7-2 to TRBJ1-1; tentative D call: TRBD1 (5 bases). Germline V gene lookup returns CDR1 SGHTA and CDR2 FQGNSA. The CDR3 is made up of 14 amino acids. V was trimmed by 2 bases and J by 5 bases, leaving 12 bases between them. The CDR3 DNA is TGTGCCAGCAGCTTATTTCAGGGAGGGACTGAAGCTTTCTTT. Its translation: CASSLFQGGTEAFF. The entire variable domain, with the rest obtained from reference TRBV7-2 and TRBJ1-1, is as follows: GAGVSQSPSNKVTEKGKDVELRCDPISGHTALYWYRQSLGQGLEFLIYFQGNSAPDKSGLPSDRFSAERTGGSVSTLTIQRTQQEDSAVYLCASSLFQGGTEAFFGQGTRLTVV.

The V and J genes are TRBV19 and TRBJ2-3, with TRBD2 identical over 8 bases. This CDR3 has 16 residues. V dropped 6 bases and J dropped 4; count of bases not matched to a gene: 12. The V gene's germline CDR1 is LNHDA and CDR2 SQIVND (reference sequence). The CDR3 protein is CASRNPGLGFPDTQYF. DNA of the CDR3: TGTGCCAGTAGGAATCCGGGACTAGGGTTCCCAGATACGCAGTATTTT. The whole variable domain, remainder taken from reference TRBV19 and TRBJ2-3, is DGGITQSPKYLFRKEGQNVTLSCEQNLNHDAMYWYRQDPGQGLRLIYYSQIVNDFQKGDIAEGYSVSREKKESFPLTVTSAQKNPTAFYLCASRNPGLGFPDTQYFGPGTRLTVL.

J is TRBJ2-7 and V is TRBV7-2; TRBD1 aligns across 7 bases. Germline V CDR1 and CDR2: SGHTA, FQGNSA. Losses at the gene ends were 5 bases for V and 3 bases for J; bases not matched to a gene: 1. This CDR3 has 12 residues. CDR3 in DNA: TGTGCCAGCAGCCGACAGGGCTACGAGCAGTACTTC. Translation gives CASSRQGYEQYF.

CDR3 loop: CASLDTGYQDGYTF. The CDR3 DNA follows: TGTGCCAGCCTTGATACGGGGTATCAAGATGGCTACACCTTC. The chain joins TRBV28 to TRBJ1-2; D uncertain. V was pared by 8 bases and J by 6 bases, with 19 bases between. The CDR3 extends over 14 amino acids. Germline CDR1 reads MDHEN; CDR2 reads SYDVKM.

V gene TRBV10-3 combines with J gene TRBJ2-7, with D perhaps matching TRBD1 (6 bases). CDR1 and CDR2 (germline): ENHRY, SYGVKD. This CDR3 has 13 amino acids. Trimming took 4 bases from V and 4 from J, leaving 11 bases between them. In DNA, the CDR3 is TGTGCCATCAGTGGGACAGTTCTTTACGAGCAGTACTTC. It translates to CAISGTVLYEQYF.

This clone was seen a few times. This chain connects TRBV4-3 to TRBJ1-6; D gene unclear. This CDR3 contains 15 residues. The germline CDR1 and CDR2 sequences are LGHNA and YSLEER. V lost 4 bases, J lost 7 bases, and 14 bases lay in between. The CDR3, as DNA: TGCGCCAGCAGCCCGACCGAGGGTCGAAATTCACCCCTCCACTTT. Protein sequence: CASSPTEGRNSPLHF.

CDR3 sequence: CASSTTGDREAFYNSPLHF. CDR3 nucleotides: TGCGCCAGCAGCACAACCGGGGACAGGGAGGCTTTTTATAATTCACCCCTCCACTTT. The J gene is TRBJ1-6, the V gene TRBV4-1; 9 nucleotides agree with TRBD1. This CDR3 has 19 amino acids. The trim removed 5 bases at V and 4 bases at J, leaving 15 bases unmatched. Germline values: CDR1 MGHRA, CDR2 YSYEKL.

The chain has TRBV19 and TRBJ2-6, with D possibly TRBD2 on 5 matching bases. The CDR3 runs 17 residues. Trimming left V 8 bases short and J 2 bases short, with 19 bases between. The germline V gene encodes CDR1 LNHDA and CDR2 SQIVND (reference sequence). The CDR3 coding sequence is TGTGCCAGTCGGGTAGAGGGCGAGTTGACTGGGGCCAACGTCCTGACTTTC. It yields the protein CASRVEGELTGANVLTF.

The chain joins TRBV30 to TRBJ2-7; a possible D gene is TRBD1 (5 bases). The V and J ends lost 2 bases and 2 bases respectively, with 13 bases between them. The germline V gene encodes CDR1 GTSNPN and CDR2 SVGIG (reference sequence). CDR3 length: 14 residues. CDR3 nucleotides: TGTGCCTGGAGTACTGGGGCAGGGACCTACGAGCAGTACTTC. Amino acids: CAWSTGAGTYEQYF.

This clone was recorded once. The chain links TRBV6-2 or TRBV6-3 to TRBJ2-7, with D possibly being TRBD1 (6 bases). The germline V gene encodes CDR1 MNHEY and CDR2 SVGEGT. The V end lost 1 base, the J end lost 4 bases, and 17 bases lay between the germline ends. This CDR3 is 16 amino acids long. This chain's CDR3 is CASSYFSRTDLYEQYF. The CDR3 DNA sequence: TGTGCCAGCAGTTACTTCTCTAGGACAGACCTTTACGAGCAGTACTTC.

The chain is built from TRBV27 and TRBJ2-5, with 10 bases fitting TRBD2. The germline CDR1 and CDR2 sequences are MNHEY and SMNVEV (reference sequence). The V gene end was trimmed by 6 bases and the J gene end by 7 bases; junction bases not matched to a gene: 14. The CDR3 totals 16 residues. The CDR3 here is CASSFLGASGSGTQYF. CDR3 coding DNA: TGTGCCAGCAGCTTTTTAGGGGCTAGCGGGAGCGGGACCCAGTACTTC.

The V gene is TRBV19, the J gene TRBJ1-2, with 8 positions matching TRBD1. Germline CDR1 LNHDA, CDR2 SQIVND (reference sequence). The CDR3 has 14 residues. Trimming removed 6 bases from V and 7 bases from J; junction bases left unmatched: 10. In DNA form, the CDR3 reads TGTGCCAGTAGACCGGACAGGGACTACGGTGGCTACACCTTC. Translated: CASRPDRDYGGYTF.

A note on this clone: Other DNA sequences in the same sample also yield this CDR3. This chain joins TRBV12-3 or TRBV12-4 and TRBJ1-1; weak D call: TRBD1 (5 bases). The CDR3 runs to 13 residues. V lost 2 bases to trimming and J lost 5 bases, with 9 bases between them. The CDR3: CASSLFGGTEAFF. CDR3 coding DNA: TGTGCCAGCAGTTTATTCGGGGGAACTGAAGCTTTCTTT.

V usage is TRBV10-3 and J usage is TRBJ2-1; 10 bases agree with TRBD2. CDR3 length: 15 amino acids. Unmatched junction bases numbered 7, after V lost 4 bases and J lost 7 bases. Germline V gene lookup returns CDR1 ENHRY and CDR2 SYGVKD. The CDR3 nucleotides are TGTGCCATCAGTGGCCTAGCGGGGGACTTTAATGAGCAGTTCTTC. Amino acid sequence: CAISGLAGDFNEQFF.